This TCR beta chain is from a study of Ad26.COV2.S vaccination and SARS-CoV-2 variants. Study background: Donor allocation was to the COV1001 Ad26.COV2.S trial arm.

Study-level points and caveats: Overall T cell responses may have been underestimated by the analyses of TCR breadth and depth.

Some clones are missing from TCRdb's copy, which holds only in-frame ones; the method was immunoSEQ multiplex PCR. The table shows 350,000 to 500,000 clones, with approximately 90% occurring only once. Regarding this clone: Its antigen remains unidentified.

Sample treatment: some 20 received Ad26.COV2.S at low or high dose, single or two shots; 5 received placebo; per-sample allocation not given. It was on day 63 after the first vaccine or placebo injection that samples were taken. CDR1 is MNHNY, CDR2 SVGAGI, per germline (reference sequence). The trim removed 6 bases at V and 9 bases at J, leaving 8 bases unmatched. This CDR3 contains 12 residues. The V and J genes are TRBV6-6 and TRBJ2-7, with 7 nucleotides matching TRBD2. The sample consisted of peripheral blood, taken in a trial of Ad26.COV2.S vaccine versus placebo. The sequence came from a person between 18 and 65 years old who received the Ad26.COV2.S COVID-19 vaccine or a placebo. The CDR3 sequence is CASRHWGGWQYF. The CDR3 DNA reads as TGTGCCAGCAGGCACTGGGGGGGATGGCAGTACTTC.